One sample yielded the 4 T cell receptor beta chains listed below, sequenced in a study of blood T cell repertoires in COVID-19. Repertoires were generated with immunoSEQ multiplex PCR, while TCRdb's copy carries only in-frame clones and drops some. The sample holds roughly 200,000 clones, about nine tenths seen once. Specimen: peripheral blood. The receptor source for this set is a woman between 25 and 40 years old with acute or convalescent COVID-19.

The chain recombines TRBV2 with TRBJ2-2; no clear D gene. Germline CDR1 reads SNHLY; CDR2 reads FYNNEI. The CDR3 runs 17 residues. Trimming pared 11 bases from V and 5 bases from J, leaving 27 bases between. The CDR3 spells CASDPDLGSRPTGELFF. The CDR3 DNA reads TGTGCCTCTGATCCTGACTTAGGCTCAAGACCGACCGGGGAGCTGTTTTTT.

This chain connects TRBV11-3 to TRBJ2-7, with 7 bases lining up with TRBD1. V shed 4 bases, J shed 8 bases, and the junction held 11 bases outside the gene matches. Per germline, CDR1 SGHNT and CDR2 YENEEA. The CDR3 is made up of 14 amino acids. The CDR3 protein is CASSSDRPRPQQYF. CDR3 DNA sequence: TGTGCCAGCAGCTCGGACAGGCCCCGGCCCCAGCAGTACTTC.

This chain uses TRBV6-5 with TRBJ1-2; 10 nucleotides align to TRBD1. V lost 6 bases to trimming and J lost 6 bases; unmatched junction nucleotides: 4. The CDR3 length is 13 residues. The V gene's germline CDR1 is MNHEY and CDR2 SVGAGI. CDR3 amino acids: CASRRQGANGYTF. The CDR3 DNA reads TGTGCCAGCAGACGACAGGGGGCGAATGGCTACACCTTC.

The table lists this clone with a count of one. This chain joins TRBV3-1 (or the pseudogene TRBV3-2) and TRBJ2-7; 9 nucleotides agree with TRBD2. CDR3 length: 15 amino acids. Germline V gives CDR1 LGHDT, CDR2 YNNKEL (reference sequence). With V trimmed by 2 bases and J by 5 bases, 7 bases remained unmatched. CDR3 sequence reads: CASSQPLAGVNEQYF. The CDR3 DNA is TGTGCCAGCAGCCAACCTTTAGCGGGAGTGAACGAGCAGTACTTC.